This TCR beta chain is from a study of blood T cell repertoires in COVID-19 (dated by TCRdb to about 2020). As for the study more broadly: Samples covering the acute and convalescent phases of COVID-19 were provided by collaborators in the United States, Italy and Spain. The material from the prospective study consisted of cDNA or gDNA derived from T cells, B-cell-depleted T cells, or PBMCs. Subjects who had been exposed to COVID-19, were actively infected with it, or had recovered from it provided the deeply sampled blood TCRbeta repertoires that made up the dataset. The repertoires were released in a freely available public database intended as a resource for research on the immune response to SARS-CoV-2. The samples were drawn from the first 160 participants of the ongoing ImmuneRACE study and from more than 1,000 subjects provided by 6 global collaborators. Sample metadata almost always included a de-identified subject ID, COVID-19 status, age in years and sex. Where HLA class I and class II types were available, the types were taken from metadata supplied by the sample provider, not from assay-based typing.

TCRbeta CDR3 regions were amplified from genomic DNA using the immunoSEQ Assay, a bias-controlled multiplex PCR. Per the source publication's procedure: The number of nucleated cells in each sample was estimated from the amplification of reference gene primers within the assay. To quantify the absolute abundance of each unique TCRbeta CDR3 rearrangement, sequence reads were collapsed and filtered. For each sample, productive Simpson clonality was calculated by taking the square root of Simpson's diversity index across productive rearrangements. TCRdb holds this immuneACCESS table with in-frame rearrangements only. Some clones are missing; in checked studies, unresolved V genes explain under half, and the rest has no known cause. That table supplies the V and J calls and clone size; D and trimming were determined from the DNA. The sample includes about 120,000 clones, with about nine tenths observed a single time. The ten largest clones add up to under 5% of the sample.

Points on this clone: Its target antigen remains unknown. Base qualities are missing; no much larger clone stands one base away.

Each collaborating institution followed its own protocols to collect whole blood in K2EDTA tubes. For TCRbeta analysis, collaborators shipped samples as frozen whole blood, isolated PBMCs, or DNA extracted from either of those sample types. On the study overall, not on this receptor specifically: Clinical and demographic metadata were provided uncurated, with the amount varying by source and participant.

The sequencing input was peripheral blood. This receptor was taken from a man between 40 and 49 years old with acute or convalescent COVID-19.

The nucleotide sequence reads as follows: TGTGCCAGCAGTTCCCGGCGGGGTAGAGGCGAGCAGTACTTC. Translated, this gives CASSSRRGRGEQYF. This chain is built from TRBV27 and TRBJ2-7; TRBD2 is a weak D gene call, 6 bases matching. The trim is 4 bases for V and 6 bases for J, with a gap of 16 bases between the germline ends. Including cysteine and phenylalanine, the CDR3 has 14 amino acids. Left in the record is the CDR3 DNA by itself, 42 bases read in frame from the first base. The germline V gene (reference sequence) provides CDR1 MNHEY and CDR2 SMNVEV.